The table lists the clone carrying this TCR beta chain with a few counts. Its target is not known. This entry comes from a study of cytomegalovirus exposure and HLA in healthy donors. Primers: 60 Vbeta forward and 13 Jbeta reverse. Repertoires were generated with immunoSEQ multiplex PCR, while TCRdb's copy carries only in-frame clones and drops some. Among roughly 200,000 clones listed, roughly a tenth were seen once. Study-level points and caveats: A later analysis linked a missense DCLRE1C variant to TCR beta V- and J-gene trimming. Excluded were some V segments that proved indistinguishable, including TRBV6-2 and TRBV6-3. Productive rates of about 87% or about 30% were seen for most TCR beta V segments in an earlier analysis. The majority of CMV-associated TCR beta chains were reported as apparently HLA-restricted in a later analysis.

CDR3 length: 17 amino acids. Trimming cost V 0 bases and J 3 bases; bases outside gene matches: 3. Germline V gene lookup returns CDR1 KGHSH and CDR2 LQKENI. Source material: PBMCs. The receptor was derived from a woman aged 25 to 39 in good health and CMV-seropositive. The chain carries TRBV18 and TRBJ2-2; TRBD2 matches 11 bases. CDR3 amino acids: CASSPPSGRADTGELFF. CDR3 bases: TGTGCCAGCTCACCACCTAGCGGGAGGGCCGACACCGGGGAGCTGTTTTTT.